This record looks at one TCR beta chain sequence and its context. Antigen unknown. PCR was performed using 60 Vbeta and 13 Jbeta primers. TCRdb keeps only in-frame clones here, not all; method: immunoSEQ multiplex PCR. The table has a few hundred thousand clones, approximately 80% seen once. The entry originates in a study of cytomegalovirus exposure and HLA in healthy donors. As for the study in general: Unique TCRs numbering some 80 million, obtained from HLA-typed donors, made up an early data release.

Study results and limitations: Earlier results showed most TCR beta V segments being productive about 90% or about 30% of the time.

This CDR3 contains 14 residues. Germline-derived CDR1 and CDR2 are SGHVS and FNYEAQ. V gave up 5 bases and J gave up 5 bases; unmatched junction bases: 5. The source is a girl aged 2 to 10 in good health and CMV-seronegative. The J gene is TRBJ2-1, the V gene TRBV7-6; TRBD1 agrees at 8 bases. Sequenced input: PBMCs. For the CDR3, the DNA is TGTGCCAGCAGCACTCAACAGGGGGACAATGAGCAGTTCTTC. This translates into CASSTQQGDNEQFF.